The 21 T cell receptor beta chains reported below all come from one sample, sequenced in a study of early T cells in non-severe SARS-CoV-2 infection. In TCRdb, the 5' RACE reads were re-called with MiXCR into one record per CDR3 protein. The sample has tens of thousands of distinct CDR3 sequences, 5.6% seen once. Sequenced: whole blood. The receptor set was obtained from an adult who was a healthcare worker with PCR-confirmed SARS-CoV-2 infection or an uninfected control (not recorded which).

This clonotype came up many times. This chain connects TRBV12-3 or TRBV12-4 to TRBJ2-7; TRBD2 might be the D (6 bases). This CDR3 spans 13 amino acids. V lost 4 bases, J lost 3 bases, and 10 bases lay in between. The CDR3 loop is CASSSAGFYEQYF. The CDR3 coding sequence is TGTGCCAGCAGTTCCGCGGGGTTCTACGAGCAGTACTTC.

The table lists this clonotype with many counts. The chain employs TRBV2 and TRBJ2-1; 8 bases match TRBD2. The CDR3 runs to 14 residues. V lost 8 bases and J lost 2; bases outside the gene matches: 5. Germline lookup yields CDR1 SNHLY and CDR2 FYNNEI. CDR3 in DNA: TGTGCCAGCGGCCGGGAGGGCCCCTACAATGAGCAGTTCTTC. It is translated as CASGREGPYNEQFF.

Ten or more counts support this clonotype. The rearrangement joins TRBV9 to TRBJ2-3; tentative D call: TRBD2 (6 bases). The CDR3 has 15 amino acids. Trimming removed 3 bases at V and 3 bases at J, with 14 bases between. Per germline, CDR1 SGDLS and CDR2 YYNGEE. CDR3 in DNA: TGTGCCAGCAGCGGCGGGGTCACGGAAACAGATACGCAGTATTTT. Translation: CASSGGVTETDTQYF. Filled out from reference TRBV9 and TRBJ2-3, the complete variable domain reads DSGVTQTPKHLITATGQRVTLRCSPRSGDLSVYWYQQSLDQGLQFLIQYYNGEERAKGNILERFSAQQFPDLHSELNLSSLELGDSALYFCASSGGVTETDTQYFGPGTRLTVL.

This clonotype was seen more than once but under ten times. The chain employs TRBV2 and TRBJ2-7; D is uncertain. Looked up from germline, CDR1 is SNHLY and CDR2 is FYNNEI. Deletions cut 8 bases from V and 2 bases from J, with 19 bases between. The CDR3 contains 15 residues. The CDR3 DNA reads TGTGCCAGCGGAATCCGCGATTCTTCTGCCTACGAGCAGTACTTC. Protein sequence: CASGIRDSSAYEQYF.

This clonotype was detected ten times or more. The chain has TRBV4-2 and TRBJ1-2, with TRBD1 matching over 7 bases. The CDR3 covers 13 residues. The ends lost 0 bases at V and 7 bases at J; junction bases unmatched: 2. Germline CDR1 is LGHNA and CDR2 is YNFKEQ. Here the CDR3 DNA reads TGTGCCAGCAGCCAAGAGAGGACAGGTGGCTACACCTTC. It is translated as CASSQERTGGYTF.

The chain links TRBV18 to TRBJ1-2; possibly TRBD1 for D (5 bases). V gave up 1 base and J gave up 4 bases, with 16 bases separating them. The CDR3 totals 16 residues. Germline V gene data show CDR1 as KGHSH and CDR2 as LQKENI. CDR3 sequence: CASSPLPLGGAYGYTF. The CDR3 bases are TGTGCCAGCTCACCACTCCCCTTGGGGGGTGCCTATGGCTACACCTTC.

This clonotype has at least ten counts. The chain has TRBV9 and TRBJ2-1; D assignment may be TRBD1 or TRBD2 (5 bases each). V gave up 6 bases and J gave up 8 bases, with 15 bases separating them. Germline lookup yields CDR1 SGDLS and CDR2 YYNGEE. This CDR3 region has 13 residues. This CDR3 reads CASTQWDGDEQFF. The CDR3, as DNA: TGTGCCAGCACCCAATGGGACGGGGATGAGCAGTTCTTC. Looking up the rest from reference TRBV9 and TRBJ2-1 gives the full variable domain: DSGVTQTPKHLITATGQRVTLRCSPRSGDLSVYWYQQSLDQGLQFLIQYYNGEERAKGNILERFSAQQFPDLHSELNLSSLELGDSALYFCASTQWDGDEQFFGPGTRLTVL.

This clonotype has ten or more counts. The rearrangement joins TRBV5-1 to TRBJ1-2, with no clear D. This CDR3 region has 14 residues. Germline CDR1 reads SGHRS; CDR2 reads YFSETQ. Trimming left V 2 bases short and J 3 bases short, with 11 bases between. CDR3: CASSLLMSDYGYTF. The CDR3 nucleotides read TGCGCCAGCAGCTTACTCATGAGCGACTATGGCTACACCTTC.

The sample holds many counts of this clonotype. The chain's CDR3 is CASSVGFGAYEQYF. As DNA, the CDR3 is TGTGCCAGCAGCGTGGGTTTCGGGGCCTACGAGCAGTACTTC. This chain uses TRBV5-6 with TRBJ2-7, with D possibly matching TRBD2 (5 bases). Germline V gives CDR1 SGHDT, CDR2 YYEEEE. The V and J ends lost 4 bases and 2 bases respectively, with 13 bases between them. The CDR3 has 14 residues.

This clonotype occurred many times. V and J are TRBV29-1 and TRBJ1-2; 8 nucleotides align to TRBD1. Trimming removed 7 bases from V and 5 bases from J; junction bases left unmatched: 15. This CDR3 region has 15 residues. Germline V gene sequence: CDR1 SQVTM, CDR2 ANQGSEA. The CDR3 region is CSAYVTGDIGYGYTF. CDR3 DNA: TGCAGCGCATACGTGACAGGGGACATTGGGTATGGCTACACCTTC.

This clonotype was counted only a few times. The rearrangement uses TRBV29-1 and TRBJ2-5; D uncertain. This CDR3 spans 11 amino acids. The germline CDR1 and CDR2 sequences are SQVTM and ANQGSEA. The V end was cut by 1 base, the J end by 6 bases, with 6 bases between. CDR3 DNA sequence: TGCAGCGTTGAAGTACTTCAGACCCAGTACTTC. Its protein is CSVEVLQTQYF.

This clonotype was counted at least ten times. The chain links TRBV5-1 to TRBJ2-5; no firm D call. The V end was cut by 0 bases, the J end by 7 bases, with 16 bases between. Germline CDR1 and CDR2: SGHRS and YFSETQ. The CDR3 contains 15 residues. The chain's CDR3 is CASSLGMEFVGTQYF. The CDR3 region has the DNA TGCGCCAGCAGCTTGGGAATGGAGTTCGTTGGGACCCAGTACTTC. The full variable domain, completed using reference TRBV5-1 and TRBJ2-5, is KAGVTQTPRYLIKTRGQQVTLSCSPISGHRSVSWYQQTPGQGLQFLFEYFSETQRNKGNFPGRFSGRQFSNSRSEMNVSTLELGDSALYLCASSLGMEFVGTQYFGPGTRLLVL.

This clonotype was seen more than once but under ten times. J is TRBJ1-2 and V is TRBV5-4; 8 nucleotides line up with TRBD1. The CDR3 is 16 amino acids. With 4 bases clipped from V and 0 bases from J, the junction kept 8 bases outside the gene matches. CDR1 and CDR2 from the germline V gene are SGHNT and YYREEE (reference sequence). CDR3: CASSPGTRGPNYGYTF. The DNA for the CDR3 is TGTGCCAGCAGCCCCGGAACCAGGGGGCCTAACTATGGCTACACCTTC.

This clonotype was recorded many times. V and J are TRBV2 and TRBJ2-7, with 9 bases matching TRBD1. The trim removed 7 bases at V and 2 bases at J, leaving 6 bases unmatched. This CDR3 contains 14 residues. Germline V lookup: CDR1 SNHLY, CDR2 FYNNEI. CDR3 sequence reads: CASTPGQGTYEQYF. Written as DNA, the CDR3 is TGTGCCAGCACACCGGGACAGGGCACCTACGAGCAGTACTTC.

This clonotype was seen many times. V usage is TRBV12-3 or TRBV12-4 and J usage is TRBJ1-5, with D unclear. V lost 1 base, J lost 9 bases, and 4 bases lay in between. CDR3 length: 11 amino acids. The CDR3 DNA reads TGTGCCAGCAGTTTAGGAGGGCCCCAGCATTTT. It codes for CASSLGGPQHF.

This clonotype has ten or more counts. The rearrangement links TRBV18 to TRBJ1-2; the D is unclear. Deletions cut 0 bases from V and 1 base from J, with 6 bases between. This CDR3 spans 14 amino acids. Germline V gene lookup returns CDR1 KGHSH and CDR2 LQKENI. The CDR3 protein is CASSPPSLNYGYTF. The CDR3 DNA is TGTGCCAGCTCACCACCCTCTCTTAACTATGGCTACACCTTC. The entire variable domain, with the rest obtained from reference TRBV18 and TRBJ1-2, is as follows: NAGVMQNPRHLVRRRGQEARLRCSPMKGHSHVYWYRQLPEEGLKFMVYLQKENIIDESGMPKERFSAEFPKEGPSILRIQQVVRGDSAAYFCASSPPSLNYGYTFGSGTRLTVV.

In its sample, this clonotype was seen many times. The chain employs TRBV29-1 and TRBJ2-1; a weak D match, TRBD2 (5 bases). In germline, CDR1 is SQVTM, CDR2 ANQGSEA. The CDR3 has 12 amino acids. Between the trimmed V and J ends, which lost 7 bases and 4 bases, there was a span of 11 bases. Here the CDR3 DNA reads TGCAGCGGGACTTCCAATTACAATGAGCAGTTCTTC. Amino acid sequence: CSGTSNYNEQFF.

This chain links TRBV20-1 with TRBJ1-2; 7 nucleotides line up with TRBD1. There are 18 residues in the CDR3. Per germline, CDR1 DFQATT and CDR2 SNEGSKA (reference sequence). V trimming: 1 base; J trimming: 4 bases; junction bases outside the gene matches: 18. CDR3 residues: CSARVGSTGGQDRYGYTF. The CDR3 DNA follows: TGCAGTGCTAGAGTAGGATCCACCGGCGGACAGGACCGCTATGGCTACACCTTC.

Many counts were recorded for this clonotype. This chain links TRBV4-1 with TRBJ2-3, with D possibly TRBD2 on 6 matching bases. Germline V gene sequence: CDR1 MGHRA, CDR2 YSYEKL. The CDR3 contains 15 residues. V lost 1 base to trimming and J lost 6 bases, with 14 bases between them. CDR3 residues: CASSQVGLLVDTQYF. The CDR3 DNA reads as TGCGCCAGCAGCCAAGTAGGACTACTTGTGGATACGCAGTATTTT.

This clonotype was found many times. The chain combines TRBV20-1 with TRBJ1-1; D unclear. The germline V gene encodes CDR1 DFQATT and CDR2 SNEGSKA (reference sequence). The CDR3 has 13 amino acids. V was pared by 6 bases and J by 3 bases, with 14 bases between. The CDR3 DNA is TGCAGTGCGAGGGTAGGTACCGACACTGAAGCTTTCTTT. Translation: CSARVGTDTEAFF.

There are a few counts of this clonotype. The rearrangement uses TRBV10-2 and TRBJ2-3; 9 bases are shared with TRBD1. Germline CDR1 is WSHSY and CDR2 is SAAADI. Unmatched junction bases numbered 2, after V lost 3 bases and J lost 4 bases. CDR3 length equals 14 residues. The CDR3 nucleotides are TGCGCCAGCAGTGATCGGACAGGGGCAGATACGCAGTATTTT. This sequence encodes CASSDRTGADTQYF.